This is a list of T cell receptor beta chains from one sample in a study of radiotherapy plus CTLA-4 blockade in lung cancer. Here immunoSEQ multiplex PCR was the method, and the copy in TCRdb shows in-frame clones only, minus some. The sample contains about 43,000 clones, roughly 67% of which appear only once. Sequenced material: peripheral blood, taken from a patient treated with radiotherapy plus ipilimumab. The receptors stem from a human donor with non-small cell lung cancer who had a partial response to radiotherapy plus ipilimumab. Both conserved end residues are part of each CDR3. Each record gives: J gene, D gene, V gene, clone size, CDR3 protein, CDR3 DNA. The D gene is left open where the match is weak. The size of a clone is reported for some rows only, either as once, few or many, or as a class for expanded clones.

>TRBJ1-3|TRBD1|TRBV4-1|medium-sized
CASSQDDRVRSGNTIYF
TGCGCCAGCAGCCAAGATGACAGGGTACGGTCTGGAAACACCATATATTTT
>TRBJ2-5|NA|TRBV5-4|NA
CASSLNSQETQYF
TGTGCCAGCAGCTTGAACAGCCAAGAGACCCAGTACTTC
>TRBJ2-3|TRBD2|TRBV16|NA
CASSPNGTSGGAKTDTQYF
TGTGCCAGCAGCCCCAACGGGACTAGCGGGGGGGCCAAAACAGATACGCAGTATTTT
>TRBJ1-4|NA|TRBV5-5|NA
CASSAARVGEKLFF
TGTGCCAGCAGCGCCGCCAGGGTGGGGGAAAAACTGTTTTTT
>TRBJ2-5|TRBD2|TRBV5-5|NA
CASSFSGGKETQYF
TGTGCCAGCAGCTTCTCGGGGGGTAAAGAGACCCAGTACTTC
>TRBJ2-2|NA|TRBV27|NA
CASSFSRAGGELFF
TGTGCCAGCAGTTTCTCTAGGGCGGGCGGGGAGCTGTTTTTT
>TRBJ2-5|TRBD2|TRBV6-1|NA
CASTPTGGSLGTQYF
TGTGCCAGCACCCCAACGGGGGGTTCCTTGGGGACCCAGTACTTC
>TRBJ1-6|NA|TRBV6-5|few
CASSAGHSNSPLHF
TGTGCCAGCAGTGCCGGACACTCTAATTCACCCCTCCACTTT
>TRBJ2-1|TRBD2|TRBV7-8|NA
CASSLSLAGGYNEQFF
TGTGCCAGCAGCTTATCCCTAGCGGGAGGGTACAATGAGCAGTTCTTC
>TRBJ2-7|TRBD1|TRBV2|few
CASGPTGHEQYF
TGTGCCAGCGGACCGACAGGGCACGAGCAGTACTTC
>TRBJ2-1|NA|TRBV11-2|few
CASSFVGHEQFF
TGTGCCAGCAGCTTCGTGGGGCATGAGCAGTTCTTC
>TRBJ1-2|NA|TRBV30|NA
CAWSWGGAMIYYGYTF
TGTGCCTGGAGTTGGGGGGGCGCGATGATTTACTATGGCTACACCTTC
>TRBJ1-5|NA|TRBV2|NA
CASKGQGYSNQPQHF
TGTGCCAGCAAGGGGCAGGGCTATAGCAATCAGCCCCAGCATTTT
>TRBJ2-7|TRBD1|TRBV10-1|NA
CATQGVDEQYF
TGCGCCACTCAGGGGGTGGACGAGCAGTACTTC
>TRBJ2-7|TRBD1|TRBV5-6|NA
CASSFDVPGQGASAREQYF
TGTGCCAGCAGCTTTGACGTCCCGGGACAGGGGGCGAGCGCTCGCGAGCAGTACTTC
>TRBJ1-1|NA|TRBV6-5|NA
CASSMDGLLNTEAFF
TGTGCCAGCAGCATGGACGGACTTCTGAACACTGAAGCTTTCTTT
>TRBJ2-7|TRBD2|TRBV7-8|NA
CASSLVKREAMSSYEQYF
TGTGCCAGCAGCTTAGTCAAGCGGGAGGCCATGAGCTCCTACGAGCAGTACTTC
>TRBJ1-2|NA|TRBV6-5|few
CASSPGVNYGYTF
TGTGCCAGCAGCCCCGGAGTTAACTATGGCTACACCTTC
>TRBJ2-3|TRBD2|TRBV7-6|NA
CASSRAGAGSADTQYF
TGTGCCAGCAGCCGAGCGGGGGCGGGGAGCGCAGATACGCAGTATTTT
>TRBJ2-7|TRBD2|TRBV2|NA
CASQRELPYEQYF
TGTGCCAGCCAGCGGGAGCTCCCCTACGAGCAGTACTTC
>TRBJ1-2|NA|TRBV18|few
CASSPQGVSNYGYTF
TGTGCCAGCTCACCACAGGGGGTCAGTAACTATGGCTACACCTTC
>TRBJ1-2|NA|TRBV11-2|NA
CASSRNSYGYTF
TGTGCCAGCAGCAGAAACTCCTATGGCTACACCTTC
>TRBJ2-3|NA|TRBV2|few
CASSDPGAPSTDTQYF
TGTGCCAGCAGTGATCCAGGCGCGCCCAGCACAGATACGCAGTATTTT
>TRBJ1-5|NA|TRBV6-1|few
CASDWGDGNQPQHF
TGTGCCAGCGATTGGGGAGATGGGAATCAGCCCCAGCATTTT
>TRBJ1-6|NA|TRBV23-1|NA
CASSQSPGGQGRDSPLHF
TGCGCCAGCAGTCAATCCCCGGGGGGGCAGGGTCGCGATTCACCCCTCCACTTT
>TRBJ2-5|NA|TRBV7-9|NA
CASSAQETQYF
TGTGCCAGCAGCGCGCAAGAGACCCAGTACTTC